Below, 14 T cell receptor beta chains from the same sample are listed, as sequenced in a study of blood T cell repertoires in COVID-19. The data were produced by immunoSEQ multiplex PCR, yet TCRdb's version contains in-frame clones alone and is incomplete. The data hold under 300,000 clones, with approximately 86% observed a single time. Sequenced material: peripheral blood. The receptors originated from a woman of 80 years or more with active or convalescent COVID-19.

The chain combines TRBV28 with TRBJ2-2; the match to TRBD1 covers 9 bases. From germline, CDR1 is MDHEN and CDR2 SYDVKM. The CDR3 has 13 residues. After removal of 6 bases from V and 7 bases from J, the junction contained 3 bases not matched to a gene. CDR3 DNA: TGTGCCAGCAGGGGACAGGGTAACGGGGAGCTGTTTTTT. Protein: CASRGQGNGELFF.

The V and J genes are TRBV10-2 and TRBJ1-2, with D possibly matching TRBD1 (5 bases). V lost 2 bases and J lost 4, with 11 bases in between. CDR3 length: 14 amino acids. Germline CDR1 and CDR2: WSHSY and SAAADI. The CDR3 reads CASSEAREPYGYTF. CDR3 DNA sequence: TGCGCCAGCAGTGAGGCCAGGGAACCCTATGGCTACACCTTC.

This rearrangement joins TRBV7-9 to TRBJ2-1, with D unresolved. Per germline, CDR1 SEHNR and CDR2 FQNEAQ (reference sequence). The CDR3 consists of 14 residues. The ends were cut back, 3 bases at V and 0 bases at J, with 6 bases in the middle. CDR3 loop: CASSFGGSYNEQFF. DNA of the CDR3: TGTGCCAGCAGCTTCGGCGGCTCCTACAATGAGCAGTTCTTC.

The genes are TRBV5-6 and TRBJ1-6; D is ambiguous. Per germline, CDR1 SGHDT and CDR2 YYEEEE. Trimming cost V 4 bases and J 10 bases, with 15 bases left between them. This CDR3 is 14 amino acids long. This chain's CDR3 is CASSARGNSSPLHF. In nucleotides, the CDR3 is TGTGCCAGCAGCGCGCGAGGGAACTCGTCACCCCTCCACTTT.

The chain carries TRBV5-8 and TRBJ2-3; perhaps TRBD2 as D (6 bases). Trimming removed 3 bases at V and 0 bases at J, with 11 bases between. Germline-derived CDR1 and CDR2 are SGHTS and YDEGEE. This CDR3 comprises 15 residues. Written as DNA, the CDR3 is TGTGCCAGCAGCTGGACCGGGAGCAGCACAGATACGCAGTATTTT. Its protein is CASSWTGSSTDTQYF.

The chain recombines TRBV21-1 with TRBJ2-2; TRBD2 reflects the table's D call only, with no check against the DNA. TRBV21-1 is reported as a pseudogene. CDR3 length: 17 residues. In DNA, the CDR3 is TGTGCCAGCAGCAAAGAGCCGGGACTAGCGAACACCGGGGAGCTGTTTTTT. Residues: CASSKEPGLANTGELFF.

The J gene is TRBJ1-3, the V gene TRBV30; D remains unclear. The CDR3 runs to 14 residues. V gave up 0 bases and J gave up 7 bases, with 13 bases separating them. Per the germline V gene, CDR1 is GTSNPN and CDR2 is SVGIG (reference sequence). CDR3 loop: CAWSVSGVRNTIYF. Written as DNA, the CDR3 is TGTGCCTGGAGTGTCTCCGGGGTGAGGAACACCATATATTTT.

This clone was detected only once. The rearrangement uses TRBV7-7 and TRBJ2-5; 8 bases align to TRBD2. The CDR3 is 14 amino acids. The trim removed 5 bases at V and 5 bases at J, leaving 7 bases unmatched. Germline CDR1 and CDR2: SSHAT and FNYEAQ (reference sequence). CDR3 sequence: CASSAGGALETQYF. The CDR3 region has the DNA TGTGCCAGCAGCGCCGGGGGGGCCCTCGAGACCCAGTACTTC.

The V and J genes are TRBV7-2 and TRBJ1-4; the D gene is possibly TRBD1 (5 bases). The CDR3 consists of 15 residues. Germline V lookup: CDR1 SGHTA, CDR2 FQGNSA. Trimming left V 5 bases short and J 3 bases short, with 13 bases between. CDR3 protein: CASSPRRAPNEKLFF. The CDR3, as DNA: TGTGCCAGCAGCCCCCGCAGGGCTCCTAATGAAAAACTGTTTTTT.

The gene calls are TRBV5-1 and TRBJ1-2; possibly TRBD1 for D (6 bases). The CDR3 consists of 17 residues. Germline values: CDR1 SGHRS, CDR2 YFSETQ. V lost 0 bases and J 4 bases, leaving 19 bases between the germline ends. The CDR3 region has the DNA TGCGCCAGCAGCTTGGGAGACATTGGACCCAGGGGCTATGGCTACACCTTC. Amino acid sequence: CASSLGDIGPRGYGYTF.

The rearrangement links TRBV19 to TRBJ1-2; 8 positions match TRBD1. Germline V gene data show CDR1 as LNHDA and CDR2 as SQIVND (reference sequence). The CDR3 consists of 13 residues. Trimming cost V 8 bases and J 2 bases; bases outside gene matches: 4. The CDR3 DNA reads as TGTGCCAGTCACGGACAGGGAAACTATGGCTACACCTTC. Amino acids: CASHGQGNYGYTF.

The chain uses TRBV10-3 and TRBJ2-4; 9 bases match TRBD1. V lost 6 bases and J lost 5; bases outside the gene matches: 2. The germline V gene encodes CDR1 ENHRY and CDR2 SYGVKD. CDR3 length equals 13 residues. The CDR3 loop reads CAIRGQGENIQYF. In DNA, the CDR3 is TGTGCCATCAGGGGACAGGGAGAAAACATTCAGTACTTC.

The V and J genes are TRBV2 and TRBJ2-1; 9 positions agree with TRBD2. Trimming cost V 3 bases and J 8 bases; bases outside gene matches: 11. The germline gives CDR1 SNHLY, CDR2 FYNNEI. The CDR3 has 16 amino acids. The CDR3 region is CASSDPWRGGNDEQFF. CDR3 bases: TGTGCCAGCAGTGATCCCTGGCGGGGGGGTAATGATGAGCAGTTCTTC.

The rearrangement uses TRBV5-1 and TRBJ2-3, with 10 positions matching TRBD2. Trimming removed 4 bases from V and 1 base from J; junction bases left unmatched: 9. This CDR3 is 17 amino acids long. Germline CDR1 reads SGHRS; CDR2 reads YFSETQ. Here the CDR3 DNA reads TGCGCCAGCAGCGCCCTAGCGGGAGCGGGGGGCACAGATACGCAGTATTTT. Protein sequence: CASSALAGAGGTDTQYF.